The 21 T cell receptor beta chains given below trace back to one sample, sequenced in a study of T cell responses to AZD1222 COVID-19 vaccine. TCRdb keeps only in-frame clones here, not all; method: immunoSEQ multiplex PCR. The profile shows around 110,000 clones, 70% to 90% of them singletons. The input for sequencing was peripheral blood, taken on day 0 of MenACWY control vaccination. The receptors stem from an adult in good health.

The chain has TRBV9 and TRBJ1-2; TRBD1 matches 7 bases. After removal of 4 bases from V and 6 bases from J, the junction contained 15 bases not matched to a gene. Germline V CDR1 and CDR2: SGDLS, YYNGEE. The length of the CDR3 is 16 residues. Here the CDR3 DNA reads TGTGCCAGCAGCCCGTCCCCGACAGGGCATGAGGATGGCTACACCTTC. Amino acid sequence: CASSPSPTGHEDGYTF. The full variable domain, its missing parts supplied by reference TRBV9 and TRBJ1-2, is DSGVTQTPKHLITATGQRVTLRCSPRSGDLSVYWYQQSLDQGLQFLIQYYNGEERAKGNILERFSAQQFPDLHSELNLSSLELGDSALYFCASSPSPTGHEDGYTFGSGTRLTVV.

A few counts support this clone. This chain joins TRBV7-2 and TRBJ1-2; D not resolved. CDR3 size: 11 residues. Germline V gene data show CDR1 as SGHTA and CDR2 as FQGNSA. V shed 1 base and J shed 8 bases, with 5 bases lying between them. The CDR3 DNA reads TGTGCCAGCAGCTTAGGAAGGGGCTACACCTTC. This sequence encodes CASSLGRGYTF.

This clone was recorded only once. This rearrangement joins TRBV27 to TRBJ2-7; D possibly corresponds to TRBD2 (5 bases). The germline CDR1 and CDR2 sequences are MNHEY and SMNVEV (reference sequence). V lost 6 bases to trimming and J lost 3 bases, with 12 bases between them. This CDR3 spans 13 amino acids. DNA for the CDR3: TGTGCCAGCAGGACGGGGTCTGGCTACGAGCAGTACTTC. This translates into CASRTGSGYEQYF.

This chain uses TRBV11-3 with TRBJ1-3, with D unclear. CDR3 length: 11 residues. Germline loops: CDR1 SGHNT, CDR2 YENEEA. The V and J ends lost 3 bases and 11 bases respectively, with 8 bases between them. The CDR3 reads CASSFGHAIYF. CDR3 bases: TGTGCCAGCAGCTTCGGTCACGCCATATATTTT. Variable domain in full (rest from reference TRBV11-3 and TRBJ1-3): EAGVVQSPRYKIIEKKQPVAFWCNPISGHNTLYWYLQNLGQGPELLIRYENEEAVDDSQLPKDRFSAERLKGVDSTLKIQPAELGDSAVYLCASSFGHAIYFGEGSWLTVV.

The chain recombines TRBV5-1 with TRBJ1-2, with 10 positions matching TRBD1. CDR1 is SGHRS and CDR2 is YFSETQ in the germline V gene. J was trimmed by 5 bases and V by 0 bases; bases with no gene match: 4. This CDR3 is built from 15 residues. The CDR3 DNA follows: TGCGCCAGCAGCTTGGCCGGGACAGGGGAGTATGGCTACACCTTC. Protein: CASSLAGTGEYGYTF.

The J gene is TRBJ1-4, the V gene TRBV6-6; D may be TRBD1 (6 bases). The CDR3 covers 13 residues. Germline CDR1 reads MNHNY; CDR2 reads SVGAGI (reference sequence). The V end was cut by 5 bases, the J end by 7 bases, with 11 bases between. CDR3 nucleotide sequence: TGTGCCAGCAGTAGCCAAGGGGGTGAAAAACTGTTTTTT. Translated, it gives CASSSQGGEKLFF.

The chain combines TRBV4-2 with TRBJ2-2; TRBD2 matches 8 bases. Germline V CDR1 and CDR2: LGHNA, YNFKEQ. The junction had 7 bases not matched to a gene; V was cut back by 0 bases and J by 1 base. This CDR3 region has 18 residues. DNA for the CDR3: TGTGCCAGCAGCCAAGATCCGGTACTAGCGGAGAACACCGGGGAGCTGTTTTTT. It codes for CASSQDPVLAENTGELFF.

This clone was seen only once. This chain joins TRBV3-1 (or the pseudogene TRBV3-2) and TRBJ2-5; D gene uncertain. Trimming shortened V by 1 base and J by 1 base, and 10 bases separated the two germline ends. CDR3 length: 15 amino acids. Germline V lookup: CDR1 LGHDT, CDR2 YNNKEL (reference sequence). In nucleotides, the CDR3 is TGTGCCAGCAGCCAAGCTAGTACTTCCCAAGAGACCCAGTACTTC. Translated: CASSQASTSQETQYF.

The chain employs TRBV4-3 and TRBJ2-1; D remains ambiguous. The length of the CDR3 is 15 residues. The V and J ends lost 2 bases and 0 bases respectively, with 8 bases between them. The germline CDR1 and CDR2 sequences are LGHNA and YSLEER. CDR3 nucleotides: TGCGCCAGCAGCCAATCTTCAAGCTCCTACAATGAGCAGTTCTTC. This sequence encodes CASSQSSSSYNEQFF.

J is TRBJ2-2 and V is TRBV3-1 (or the pseudogene TRBV3-2); D is possibly TRBD2 (6 bases). Germline values: CDR1 LGHDT, CDR2 YNNKEL (reference sequence). V lost 5 bases and J lost 0, with 13 bases in between. The CDR3 is made up of 16 amino acids. The CDR3 DNA follows: TGTGCCAGCAGCTCTGCGGGATTCGCGAACACCGGGGAGCTGTTTTTT. Amino acid sequence: CASSSAGFANTGELFF.

The DNA of the CDR3 is TGTGCCAGCAGCCCACGGGGGGGCGGCAGTGAAACATACAATGAGCAGTTCTTC. Amino acid sequence: CASSPRGGGSETYNEQFF. The chain combines TRBV9 with TRBJ2-1; 8 bases match TRBD2. V gave up 4 bases and J gave up 4 bases; unmatched junction bases: 16. CDR1 SGDLS and CDR2 YYNGEE come from the germline V gene. This CDR3 has 18 amino acids.

This clone was counted only a few times. This chain links TRBV7-9 with TRBJ2-7; D unclear. Per germline, CDR1 SEHNR and CDR2 FQNEAQ (reference sequence). V was clipped by 5 bases and J by 0 bases, with 11 bases between them. The CDR3 spans 14 residues. CDR3: CASSADFLSYEQYF. Here the CDR3 DNA reads TGTGCCAGCAGCGCAGACTTCCTCTCCTACGAGCAGTACTTC.

This clone has just a few counts. This chain uses TRBV4-1 with TRBJ1-1; D not resolved. CDR3 length: 15 amino acids. The V end was cut by 3 bases, the J end by 1 base, with 12 bases between. Germline CDR1 is MGHRA and CDR2 is YSYEKL. The CDR3 bases are TGCGCCAGCAGCCATGGACCGGGAAGGAACACTGAAGCTTTCTTT. The encoded protein is CASSHGPGRNTEAFF.

V is TRBV10-1 and J is TRBJ2-7; TRBD2 matches 8 bases. Germline trimming cut 6 bases from V and 4 bases from J; bases unmatched to any gene: 5. The CDR3 consists of 13 residues. Germline CDR1 and CDR2: WNHNN and SYGVQD (reference sequence). CDR3: CASRGGGPYEQYF. CDR3 coding DNA: TGCGCCAGCAGGGGCGGGGGGCCTTACGAGCAGTACTTC.

The chain links TRBV9 to TRBJ2-3, with D unresolved. This CDR3 has 15 residues. Germline assignment: CDR1 SGDLS and CDR2 YYNGEE. Trimming cost V 2 bases and J 3 bases, with 13 bases left between them. CDR3 coding DNA: TGTGCCAGCAGCGTTAGCCAGCTTGGGACAGATACGCAGTATTTT. Its translation: CASSVSQLGTDTQYF.

The chain recombines TRBV5-5 with TRBJ1-2; D unclear. Germline loops: CDR1 SGHKS, CDR2 YYEKEE (reference sequence). V dropped 9 bases and J dropped 4 bases, with 19 bases sitting between them. This CDR3 spans 14 amino acids. The CDR3 region is CATHLGGSLYGYTF. The CDR3 bases are TGTGCCACCCACCTAGGAGGCAGCCTCTATGGCTACACCTTC.

The chain carries TRBV6-6 and TRBJ1-2; D is undetermined. V lost 2 bases and J 4 bases, leaving 8 bases between the germline ends. Germline loops: CDR1 MNHNY, CDR2 SVGAGI (reference sequence). This CDR3 contains 13 residues. CDR3 sequence (DNA): TGTGCCAGCAGTTACGGGGATGGCTATGGCTACACCTTC. Translating it yields CASSYGDGYGYTF.

The gene calls are TRBV3-1 (or the pseudogene TRBV3-2) and TRBJ2-3; D uncertain. V lost 0 bases and J 4 bases, leaving 8 bases between the germline ends. CDR3 size: 14 residues. CDR1 LGHDT and CDR2 YNNKEL come from the germline V gene (reference sequence). DNA of the CDR3: TGTGCCAGCAGCCAAGACACGGTCTCAGATACGCAGTATTTT. It specifies CASSQDTVSDTQYF.

The chain carries TRBV18 and TRBJ2-1; TRBD2 aligns across 15 bases. This CDR3 spans 19 amino acids. Trimming cost V 0 bases and J 5 bases; bases outside gene matches: 8. CDR1 and CDR2 from the germline V gene are KGHSH and LQKENI. For the CDR3, the DNA is TGTGCCAGCTCACCACCGGGACTAGCGGGGGGTGTGACTAACAATGAGCAGTTCTTC. It translates to CASSPPGLAGGVTNNEQFF. The whole variable domain, filled in from reference TRBV18 and TRBJ2-1, reads NAGVMQNPRHLVRRRGQEARLRCSPMKGHSHVYWYRQLPEEGLKFMVYLQKENIIDESGMPKERFSAEFPKEGPSILRIQQVVRGDSAAYFCASSPPGLAGGVTNNEQFFGPGTRLTVL.

The rearrangement joins TRBV6-6 to TRBJ2-1; D is unclear. Looked up from germline, CDR1 is MNHNY and CDR2 is SVGAGI (reference sequence). The CDR3 length is 13 residues. V lost 3 bases, J lost 6 bases, and 9 bases lay in between. The CDR3 nucleotides are TGTGCCAGCAGTTATGCAGCAGCCAATGAGCAGTTCTTC. Protein: CASSYAAANEQFF.

J is TRBJ2-1 and V is TRBV27; a weak D match, TRBD1 (5 bases). Germline loops: CDR1 MNHEY, CDR2 SMNVEV (reference sequence). The CDR3 spans 16 residues. V was trimmed by 3 bases and J by 0 bases, leaving 12 bases between them. In DNA, the CDR3 is TGTGCCAGCAGTTTGGGGCAGCTTAGCTCCTACAATGAGCAGTTCTTC. It is translated as CASSLGQLSSYNEQFF.